Listed here are 26 T cell receptor beta chains from one sample, sequenced in a study of shared clonotypes between healthy human individuals. Some clones are missing from TCRdb's copy, which holds only in-frame ones; the method was immunoSEQ multiplex PCR. The sample yields 2,500,000 or so clones, roughly nine tenths seen once. Sequenced sample: naive CD4+ T cells sorted from blood. This sample's subset: CD45RA+ positively selected. The receptors originated from a man between 18 and 29 years old in good health.

V gene TRBV5-4 combines with J gene TRBJ2-1; D is ambiguous. This CDR3 comprises 18 residues. V was shortened by 1 base and J by 0 bases, with 17 bases between the two germline ends. The V gene's germline CDR1 is SGHNT and CDR2 YYREEE (reference sequence). The CDR3 sequence: CASSLPATMPSSYNEQFF. The CDR3 coding sequence is TGTGCCAGCAGCTTGCCAGCTACAATGCCGAGCTCCTACAATGAGCAGTTCTTC.

V gene TRBV18 combines with J gene TRBJ2-2, with D perhaps matching TRBD1 (6 bases). In germline, CDR1 is KGHSH, CDR2 LQKENI. The CDR3 is 15 residues long. Trimming removed 6 bases from V and 3 bases from J, with 14 bases in between. The CDR3: CASSARDTYTGELFF. The CDR3 nucleotides read TGTGCCAGCTCGGCCCGGGACACTTACACCGGGGAGCTGTTTTTT.

V is TRBV25-1 and J is TRBJ1-4; D perhaps matches TRBD1 (5 bases). The length of the CDR3 is 14 residues. The V end lost 8 bases, the J end lost 8 bases, and 18 bases lay between the germline ends. The germline V gene encodes CDR1 MGHDK and CDR2 SYGVNS. CDR3 coding DNA: TGTGCCAGCGTGCCGCGGGGGGTGGACGAAAAACTGTTTTTT. It codes for CASVPRGVDEKLFF.

The chain uses TRBV6-4 and TRBJ1-1; possibly TRBD1 for D (6 bases). This CDR3 comprises 11 residues. In germline, CDR1 is MRHNA, CDR2 SNTAGT. V was clipped by 6 bases and J by 10 bases, with 12 bases between them. The CDR3 protein is CASRLQGPAFF. The CDR3, as DNA: TGTGCCAGCAGACTACAGGGTCCAGCTTTCTTT.

The sample holds one count of this clone. In the same sample, other DNA sequences code for this CDR3. The V and J genes are TRBV27 and TRBJ1-2; 7 nucleotides line up with TRBD1. Trimming removed 4 bases from V and 8 bases from J; junction bases left unmatched: 4. CDR1 and CDR2 from the germline V gene are MNHEY and SMNVEV (reference sequence). CDR3 size: 12 residues. DNA for the CDR3: TGTGCCAGCAGTTCCCAGGGGGGAGGCTACACCTTC. It translates to CASSSQGGGYTF.

V is TRBV5-4 and J is TRBJ2-7, with a possible D match to TRBD2 (6 bases). The CDR3 consists of 15 residues. V shed 4 bases and J shed 2 bases, with 16 bases lying between them. Germline lookup yields CDR1 SGHNT and CDR2 YYREEE (reference sequence). CDR3 residues: CASSLGGRKTYEQYF. CDR3 in DNA: TGTGCCAGCAGCCTGGGGGGACGGAAAACCTACGAGCAGTACTTC.

Notes on this clone: Other DNA sequences within the sample encode an identical CDR3. The chain carries TRBV5-4 and TRBJ2-1; no definite D call. The V end was cut by 2 bases, the J end by 0 bases, with 6 bases between. The CDR3 is 14 amino acids. The germline gives CDR1 SGHNT, CDR2 YYREEE (reference sequence). The CDR3 DNA reads TGTGCCAGCAGCTTAGGTAGCTCCTACAATGAGCAGTTCTTC. Translated: CASSLGSSYNEQFF.

The chain combines TRBV6-4 with TRBJ2-1; TRBD1 matches 7 bases. Germline loops: CDR1 MRHNA, CDR2 SNTAGT. After removal of 4 bases from V and 9 bases from J, the junction contained 6 bases not matched to a gene. The CDR3 is 13 amino acids. CDR3 DNA: TGTGCCAGCAGTGGTACGCGGACAGGTGAGCAGTTCTTC. Translated, it gives CASSGTRTGEQFF.

The V gene is TRBV5-6, the J gene TRBJ2-1; tentatively, D is TRBD1 (5 bases). The CDR3 contains 16 residues. Per the germline V gene, CDR1 is SGHDT and CDR2 is YYEEEE. The V end lost 4 bases, the J end lost 4 bases, and 18 bases lay between the germline ends. The CDR3 nucleotides read TGTGCCAGCAGCCTCCTAGGTGGACAACTTTACAATGAGCAGTTCTTC. Translation gives CASSLLGGQLYNEQFF.

The chain is built from TRBV4-1 and TRBJ2-7, with 13 bases matching TRBD2. This CDR3 is 15 amino acids long. V shed 6 bases, J shed 7 bases, and the junction held 9 bases outside the gene matches. Germline V CDR1 and CDR2: MGHRA, YSYEKL. The CDR3 protein is CASRTRTSGSEEQYF. CDR3 nucleotide sequence: TGCGCCAGCAGAACTCGGACTAGCGGGAGTGAAGAGCAGTACTTC.

V is TRBV18 and J is TRBJ1-2; D remains unclear. Trimming took 3 bases from V and 5 from J, leaving 13 bases between them. The V gene's germline CDR1 is KGHSH and CDR2 LQKENI. This CDR3 is built from 14 residues. The CDR3 region has the DNA TGTGCCAGCTCACCTTCGACTGTACGTTATGGCTACACCTTC. Translated, it gives CASSPSTVRYGYTF.

The genes are TRBV11-1 and TRBJ2-1; TRBD2 is a possible D gene (6 bases). V lost 5 bases and J lost 6, with 17 bases in between. The CDR3 length is 15 residues. The germline CDR1 and CDR2 sequences are SGHAT and FQDESV (reference sequence). The CDR3 coding sequence is TGTGCCAGCAGCCGGGGCGGAGGGGTCACCAATGAGCAGTTCTTC. Its protein product is CASSRGGGVTNEQFF.

CDR3 in DNA: TGTGCCAGCTCACCCGCAGGGACCACTGAAGCTTTCTTT. This gives the protein CASSPAGTTEAFF. This rearrangement joins TRBV18 to TRBJ1-1; D is possibly TRBD1 (5 bases). Germline-derived CDR1 and CDR2 are KGHSH and LQKENI. CDR3 length equals 13 residues. The ends were cut back, 3 bases at V and 4 bases at J, with 9 bases in the middle.

This chain links TRBV5-4 with TRBJ2-7; D may be TRBD1 (6 bases). V was shortened by 4 bases and J by 5 bases, with 16 bases between the two germline ends. CDR3 length: 14 residues. The germline gives CDR1 SGHNT, CDR2 YYREEE (reference sequence). The DNA for the CDR3 is TGTGCCAGCAGCCCCGGTCTGAAGGGGGACGAGCAGTACTTC. It is translated as CASSPGLKGDEQYF.

The gene calls are TRBV19 and TRBJ1-5; 8 bases agree with TRBD1. The CDR3 has 16 amino acids. Germline trimming cut 4 bases from V and 2 bases from J; bases unmatched to any gene: 7. The germline V gene encodes CDR1 LNHDA and CDR2 SQIVND (reference sequence). The CDR3 spells CASSKSDRVGNQPQHF. The CDR3, as DNA: TGTGCCAGTAGTAAATCGGACAGGGTCGGCAATCAGCCCCAGCATTTT. Supplemented by reference TRBV19 and TRBJ1-5, the full variable domain reads DGGITQSPKYLFRKEGQNVTLSCEQNLNHDAMYWYRQDPGQGLRLIYYSQIVNDFQKGDIAEGYSVSREKKESFPLTVTSAQKNPTAFYLCASSKSDRVGNQPQHFGDGTRLSIL.

The V gene is TRBV29-1, the J gene TRBJ2-2; D perhaps matches TRBD1 (6 bases). Looked up from germline, CDR1 is SQVTM and CDR2 is ANQGSEA. Trimming removed 8 bases at V and 2 bases at J, with 9 bases between. The CDR3 contains 12 residues. CDR3 in amino acids: CSIQGNTGELFF. The CDR3 nucleotides are TGCAGCATACAGGGTAACACCGGGGAGCTGTTTTTT.

V and J are TRBV5-4 and TRBJ2-5; TRBD2 matches at 9 bases. The trim removed 0 bases at V and 4 bases at J, leaving 7 bases unmatched. The CDR3 is 16 amino acids. Germline V gives CDR1 SGHNT, CDR2 YYREEE (reference sequence). CDR3: CASSLEGSGGRETQYF. In DNA form, the CDR3 reads TGTGCCAGCAGCTTGGAAGGTAGCGGGGGCAGAGAGACCCAGTACTTC.

The chain uses TRBV11-2 and TRBJ1-1; D is unclear. With 5 bases removed from V and 4 bases from J, the gap between germline ends came to 17 bases. The CDR3 runs 15 residues. CDR1 is SGHAT, CDR2 FQNNGV, per germline. This CDR3 is CASSMGRVMGTEAFF. CDR3 sequence (DNA): TGTGCCAGCAGCATGGGCCGGGTAATGGGCACTGAAGCTTTCTTT.

This clone has a single count. V gene TRBV14 combines with J gene TRBJ1-4, with 7 bases lining up with TRBD1. CDR1 SGHDN and CDR2 FVKESK come from the germline V gene. The CDR3 is made up of 19 amino acids. With V trimmed by 0 bases and J by 3 bases, 13 bases remained unmatched. CDR3 protein: CASSQDPRGRGTANEKLFF. The CDR3 coding sequence is TGTGCCAGCAGCCAAGACCCGCGGGGCAGGGGGACGGCTAATGAAAAACTGTTTTTT.

The rearrangement links TRBV18 to TRBJ2-7, with 8 bases lining up with TRBD1. CDR1 is KGHSH, CDR2 LQKENI, per germline. V shed 2 bases and J 0 bases; nucleotides not matched to a gene: 12. This CDR3 contains 18 residues. CDR3 in DNA: TGTGCCAGCTCACCAATTTCGCTTCGGACAGGGATCTCCTACGAGCAGTACTTC. It is translated as CASSPISLRTGISYEQYF.

The V gene is TRBV18, the J gene TRBJ1-2; D remains ambiguous. There are 14 residues in the CDR3. Germline V gene sequence: CDR1 KGHSH, CDR2 LQKENI. V was trimmed by 0 bases and J by 8 bases, leaving 13 bases between them. DNA for the CDR3: TGTGCCAGCTCACCACCTTACCTAACGTCCGGCTACACCTTC. This encodes CASSPPYLTSGYTF.

The chain uses TRBV5-1 and TRBJ2-3; tentative D call: TRBD2 (6 bases). The V end was cut by 3 bases, the J end by 7 bases, with 21 bases between. The CDR3 length is 16 residues. Germline loops: CDR1 SGHRS, CDR2 YFSETQ. The CDR3 protein is CASSSGPPKGLNTQYF. The CDR3 bases are TGCGCCAGCAGCTCCGGACCGCCGAAGGGACTGAATACGCAGTATTTT.

With regard to this clone: The same CDR3 also results from other DNA sequences found in this sample. The rearrangement joins TRBV2 to TRBJ1-2; no clear D. The V gene's germline CDR1 is SNHLY and CDR2 FYNNEI. Trimming took off 3 bases at V and 4 bases at J, with 6 bases between the two ends. The CDR3 consists of 12 residues. CDR3 protein: CASSESAYGYTF. For the CDR3, the DNA is TGTGCCAGCAGTGAGTCGGCCTATGGCTACACCTTC.

The genes are TRBV30 and TRBJ1-1; 8 positions agree with TRBD1. The junction had 4 bases not matched to a gene; V was cut back by 6 bases and J by 7 bases. The CDR3 loop spans 11 amino acids. Germline values: CDR1 GTSNPN, CDR2 SVGIG (reference sequence). The CDR3, as DNA: TGTGCCTGTTTTACAGGGGGTGAAGCTTTCTTT. Amino acid sequence: CACFTGGEAFF.

The chain recombines TRBV16 with TRBJ1-2; 10 bases are shared with TRBD1. V lost 4 bases to trimming and J lost 5 bases; unmatched junction nucleotides: 4. The CDR3 has 14 residues. From germline, CDR1 is KGHSY and CDR2 FQNENV. The CDR3 nucleotides read TGTGCCAGCAGCCGGGGGACAGGGGAGTATGGCTACACCTTC. Its protein product is CASSRGTGEYGYTF.

Comments on this clone: Other nucleotide sequences in the sample specify the same CDR3. V usage is TRBV7-2 and J usage is TRBJ1-2; 9 nucleotides line up with TRBD1. CDR3 size: 13 residues. Losses at the gene ends were 5 bases for V and 6 bases for J; bases not matched to a gene: 4. CDR1 SGHTA and CDR2 FQGNSA come from the germline V gene. Here the CDR3 reads CASSLGTGNGYTF. Here the CDR3 DNA reads TGTGCCAGCAGCCTCGGGACAGGGAATGGCTACACCTTC.